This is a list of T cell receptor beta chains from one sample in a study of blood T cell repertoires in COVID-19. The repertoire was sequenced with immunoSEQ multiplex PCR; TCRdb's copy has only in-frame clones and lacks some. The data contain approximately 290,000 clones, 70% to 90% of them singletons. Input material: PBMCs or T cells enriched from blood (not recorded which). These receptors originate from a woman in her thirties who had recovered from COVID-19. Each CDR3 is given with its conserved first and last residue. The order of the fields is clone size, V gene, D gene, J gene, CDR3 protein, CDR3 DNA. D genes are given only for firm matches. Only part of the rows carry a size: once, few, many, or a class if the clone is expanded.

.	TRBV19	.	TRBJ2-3	CASSIFLPTDTQYF	TGTGCCAGTAGTATATTCCTACCAACAGATACGCAGTATTTT
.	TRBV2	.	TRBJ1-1	CASSEPQILNTEAFF	TGTGCCAGCAGTGAACCCCAGATTTTGAACACTGAAGCTTTCTTT
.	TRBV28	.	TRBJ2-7	CASSFSKESSYEQYF	TGTGCCAGCAGTTTTTCTAAGGAGAGTTCCTACGAGCAGTACTTC
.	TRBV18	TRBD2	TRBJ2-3	CASSPPRGGSFDTQYF	TGTGCCAGCTCACCTCCTCGGGGGGGCAGTTTTGATACGCAGTATTTT
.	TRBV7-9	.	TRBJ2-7	CASSTTTGRTYEQYF	TGTGCCAGCAGCACAACGACAGGGAGGACCTACGAGCAGTACTTC
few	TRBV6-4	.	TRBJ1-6	CASTPGQLMVAYSPLHF	TGTGCCAGCACCCCCGGACAGCTTATGGTTGCGTACTCACCCCTCCACTTT
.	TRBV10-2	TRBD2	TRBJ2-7	CASSIWTSGSSYEQYF	TGCGCCAGCAGCATTTGGACTAGCGGGTCTTCCTACGAGCAGTACTTC
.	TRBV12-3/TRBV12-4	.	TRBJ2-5	CASSFSTEETQYF	TGTGCCAGCAGTTTTTCGACAGAAGAGACCCAGTACTTC
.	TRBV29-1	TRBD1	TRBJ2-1	CSGGQVSYNEQFF	TGCAGCGGGGGACAGGTTTCCTACAATGAGCAGTTCTTC
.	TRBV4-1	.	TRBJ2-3	CASSPGLATDTQYF	TGCGCCAGCAGTCCGGGACTGGCCACAGATACGCAGTATTTT
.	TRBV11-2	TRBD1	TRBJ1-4	CASSLGPGGVTNEKLFF	TGTGCCAGCAGCTTAGGCCCAGGGGGCGTAACTAATGAAAAACTGTTTTTT
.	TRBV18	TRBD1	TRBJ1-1	CASSPPQGAFLMNTEAFF	TGTGCCAGCTCACCACCTCAGGGGGCTTTCCTCATGAACACTGAAGCTTTCTTT
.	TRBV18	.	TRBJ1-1	CASSPSTAEAFF	TGTGCCAGCTCGCCCTCGACAGCTGAAGCTTTCTTT
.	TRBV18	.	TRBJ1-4	CASSPPGRGTVNEKLFF	TGTGCCAGCTCACCACCGGGGCGGGGGACGGTCAATGAAAAACTGTTTTTT
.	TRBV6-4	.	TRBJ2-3	CASSDSKASSTDTQYF	TGTGCCAGCAGTGACTCGAAGGCTAGCAGCACAGATACGCAGTATTTT
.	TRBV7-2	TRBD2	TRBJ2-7	CASSFYSGGPDYEQYF	TGTGCCAGCAGCTTTTATAGCGGGGGGCCGGACTACGAGCAGTACTTC
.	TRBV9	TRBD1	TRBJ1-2	CASSSPRTGINYGYTF	TGTGCCAGCAGCTCCCCACGGACAGGAATTAACTATGGCTACACCTTC
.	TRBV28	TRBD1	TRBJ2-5	CASRLGQGETQYF	TGTGCCAGCAGGTTAGGACAGGGGGAGACCCAGTACTTC
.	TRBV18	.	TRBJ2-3	CASSPDRIDTDTQYF	TGTGCCAGCTCCCCGGACAGAATAGACACAGATACGCAGTATTTT
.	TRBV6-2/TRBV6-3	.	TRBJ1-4	CASSSPRGSGEKLFF	TGTGCCAGCAGTTCCCCCAGGGGATCAGGGGAAAAACTGTTTTTT
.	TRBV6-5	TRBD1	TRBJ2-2	CASSYFRTGTGELFF	TGTGCCAGCAGTTACTTCAGGACAGGGACCGGGGAGCTGTTTTTT
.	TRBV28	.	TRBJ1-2	CATASGGSPYGYTF	TGTGCCACCGCATCGGGGGGGAGCCCCTATGGCTACACCTTC
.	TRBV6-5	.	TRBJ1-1	CASCQGTEAFF	TGTGCCAGCTGCCAGGGGACTGAAGCTTTCTTT
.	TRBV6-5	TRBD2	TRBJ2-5	CASIRRASGEETQYF	TGTGCCAGCATCCGAAGGGCTAGCGGTGAAGAGACCCAGTACTTC
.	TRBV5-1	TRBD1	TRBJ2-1	CASSLAQGRQQFF	TGCGCCAGCAGCTTGGCACAGGGGCGACAGCAGTTCTTC
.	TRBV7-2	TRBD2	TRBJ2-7	CASSQVGTSGAYEQYF	TGTGCCAGCAGCCAGGTCGGGACTAGCGGAGCCTACGAGCAGTACTTC
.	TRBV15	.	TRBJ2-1	CATSRDLPRLVRPLNEQFF	TGTGCCACCAGCAGAGATCTGCCCAGACTAGTTCGTCCCCTCAATGAGCAGTTCTTC
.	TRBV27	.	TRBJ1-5	CASSVDGVGQPQHF	TGTGCCAGCAGTGTGGACGGGGTGGGTCAGCCCCAGCATTTT
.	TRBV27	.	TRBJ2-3	CASSSGGRTDTQYF	TGTGCCAGCAGTTCAGGGGGGAGGACAGATACGCAGTATTTT
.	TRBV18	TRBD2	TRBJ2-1	CASSPMITSGRTYNEQFF	TGTGCCAGCTCACCAATGATTACTAGCGGGAGGACCTACAATGAGCAGTTCTTC
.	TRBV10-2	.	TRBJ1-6	CASSEEALGDNSPLHF	TGCGCCAGCAGTGAAGAGGCTTTGGGAGATAATTCACCCCTCCACTTT
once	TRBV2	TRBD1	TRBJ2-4	CASSEVRDRVTKNIQYF	TGTGCCAGCAGTGAAGTCCGGGACAGGGTCACCAAAAACATTCAGTACTTC
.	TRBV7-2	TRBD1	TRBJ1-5	CASSPTGVGPQHF	TGTGCCAGCAGCCCTACAGGGGTGGGACCCCAGCATTTT
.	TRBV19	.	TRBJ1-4	CASSSTTPRYNEKLFF	TGTGCCAGTAGTTCCACGACCCCGAGGTACAATGAAAAACTGTTTTTT
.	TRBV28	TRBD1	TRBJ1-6	CASSPADRVKGVSPLHF	TGTGCCAGCAGTCCTGCGGACAGGGTCAAAGGTGTTTCACCCCTCCACTTT
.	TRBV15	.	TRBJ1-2	CATSRDDIDGYTF	TGTGCCACCAGCAGAGATGATATAGATGGCTACACCTTC
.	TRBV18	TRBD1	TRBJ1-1	CASSSDRAEAFF	TGTGCCAGCTCATCAGACAGGGCCGAAGCTTTCTTT
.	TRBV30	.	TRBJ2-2	CASTGTQIPGELFF	TGTGCCTCGACTGGGACTCAGATCCCGGGGGAGCTGTTTTTT
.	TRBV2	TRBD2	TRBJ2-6	CASSGGLAGAGANVLTF	TGTGCCAGCAGTGGGGGACTAGCGGGAGCTGGGGCCAACGTCCTGACTTTC
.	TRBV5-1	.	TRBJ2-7	CASSFFFDSSYEQYF	TGCGCCAGCAGCTTTTTTTTTGACAGCTCCTACGAGCAGTACTTC
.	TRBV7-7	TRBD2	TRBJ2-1	CASSPTYSGRGYNEQFF	TGTGCCAGCAGCCCAACCTATAGCGGGAGGGGGTACAATGAGCAGTTCTTC
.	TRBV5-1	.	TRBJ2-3	CASNPGMGGTDTQYF	TGCGCCAGCAACCCCGGTATGGGGGGTACAGATACGCAGTATTTT
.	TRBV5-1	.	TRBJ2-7	CASSLEQAYEQYF	TGCGCCAGCAGCTTGGAACAGGCCTACGAGCAGTACTTC
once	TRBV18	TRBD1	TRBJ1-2	CASSSQTVRQGGYGYTF	TGTGCCAGCTCATCACAGACGGTTAGACAGGGAGGCTATGGCTACACCTTC
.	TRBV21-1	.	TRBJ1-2	CASSNERGGRAPNYGYTF	TGTGCCAGCAGCAACGAAAGGGGAGGCAGGGCGCCTAACTATGGCTACACCTTC
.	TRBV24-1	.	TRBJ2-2	CATSDLGLRERNTGELFF	TGTGCCACCAGTGATTTGGGGCTGAGGGAAAGGAACACCGGGGAGCTGTTTTTT
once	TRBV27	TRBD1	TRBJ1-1	CASSFKAGGSMNTEAFF	TGTGCCAGCAGTTTTAAAGCAGGGGGTTCTATGAACACTGAAGCTTTCTTT
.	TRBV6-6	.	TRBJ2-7	CASSSGGSKSYEQYF	TGTGCCAGCAGCTCGGGGGGCAGCAAATCCTACGAGCAGTACTTC
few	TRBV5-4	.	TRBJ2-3	CASSSATRMSDTQYF	TGTGCCAGCAGCTCCGCGACTAGAATGTCAGATACGCAGTATTTT
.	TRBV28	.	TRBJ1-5	CASTSGRLDYRGNQPQHF	TGTGCCAGCACCTCTGGAAGGTTAGACTATAGAGGCAATCAGCCCCAGCATTTT
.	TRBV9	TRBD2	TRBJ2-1	CASSNRPGRGYNEQFF	TGTGCCAGCAGCAATAGACCCGGGAGGGGCTACAATGAGCAGTTCTTC
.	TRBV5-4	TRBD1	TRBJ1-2	CASSVSRDRGTANYGYTF	TGTGCCAGCAGCGTATCCCGGGACAGGGGCACGGCTAACTATGGCTACACCTTC